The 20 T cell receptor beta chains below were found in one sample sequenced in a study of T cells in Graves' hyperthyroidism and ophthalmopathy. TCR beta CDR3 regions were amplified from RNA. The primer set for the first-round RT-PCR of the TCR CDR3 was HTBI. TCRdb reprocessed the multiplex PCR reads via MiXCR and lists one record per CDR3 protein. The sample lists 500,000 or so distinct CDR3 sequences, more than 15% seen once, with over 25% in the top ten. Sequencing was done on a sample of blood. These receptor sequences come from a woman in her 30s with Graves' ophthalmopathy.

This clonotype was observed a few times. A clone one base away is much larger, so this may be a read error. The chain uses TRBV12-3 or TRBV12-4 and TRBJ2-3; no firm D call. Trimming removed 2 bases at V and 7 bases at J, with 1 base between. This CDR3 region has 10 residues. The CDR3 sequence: CASSLYTQYF. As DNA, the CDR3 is TGTGCCAGCAGTTTATATACGCAGTATTTT.

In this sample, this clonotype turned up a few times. DNA for the CDR3: TGTGCCAGCAGTTACCCGGGTTCAGAGACCCAGTACTTC. This sequence encodes CASSYPGSETQYF. The chain has TRBV6-5 and TRBJ2-5; D gene unclear. The V end lost 2 bases, the J end lost 4 bases, and 8 bases lay between the germline ends. Germline V gene sequence: CDR1 MNHEY, CDR2 SVGAGI. This CDR3 has 13 amino acids.

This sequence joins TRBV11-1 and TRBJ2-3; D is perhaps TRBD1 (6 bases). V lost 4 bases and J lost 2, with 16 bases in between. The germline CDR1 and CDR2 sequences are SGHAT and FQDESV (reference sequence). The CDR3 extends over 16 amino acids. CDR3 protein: CASSSSGAGPTDTQYF. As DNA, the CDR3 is TGTGCCAGCAGCTCATCAGGGGCAGGGCCCACAGATACGCAGTATTTT.

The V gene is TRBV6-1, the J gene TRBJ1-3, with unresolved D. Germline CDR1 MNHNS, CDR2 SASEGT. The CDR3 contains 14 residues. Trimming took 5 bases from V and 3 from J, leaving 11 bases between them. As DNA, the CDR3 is TGTGCCAGCAGTAACATGGGTCGTGGAAACACCATATATTTT. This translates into CASSNMGRGNTIYF.

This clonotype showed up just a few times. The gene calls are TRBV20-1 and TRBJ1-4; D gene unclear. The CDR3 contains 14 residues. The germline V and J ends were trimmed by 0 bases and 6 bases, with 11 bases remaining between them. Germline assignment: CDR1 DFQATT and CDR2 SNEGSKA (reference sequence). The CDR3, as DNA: TGCAGTGCTAGAGACCCTCAGAGGGATGAAAAACTGTTTTTT. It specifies CSARDPQRDEKLFF.

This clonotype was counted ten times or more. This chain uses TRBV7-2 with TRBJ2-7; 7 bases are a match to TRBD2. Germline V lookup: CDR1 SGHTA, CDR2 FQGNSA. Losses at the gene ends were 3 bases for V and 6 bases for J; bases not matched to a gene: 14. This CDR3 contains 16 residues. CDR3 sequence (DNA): TGTGCCAGCAGCTTTGGACGGGTCGCGGGAGTGCTCGAGCAGTACTTC. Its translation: CASSFGRVAGVLEQYF.

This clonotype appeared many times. CDR3 protein: CASSSRGRLSGNTIYF. CDR3 coding DNA: TGTGCCAGCAGCTCCAGGGGCCGACTCTCTGGAAACACCATATATTTT. V is TRBV11-2 and J is TRBJ1-3; tentative D call: TRBD1 (6 bases). This CDR3 region has 16 residues. Trimming took 4 bases from V and 0 from J, leaving 13 bases between them. CDR1 and CDR2 (germline): SGHAT, FQNNGV. Looking up the rest from reference TRBV11-2 and TRBJ1-3 gives the full variable domain: EAGVAQSPRYKIIEKRQSVAFWCNPISGHATLYWYQQILGQGPKLLIQFQNNGVVDDSQLPKDRFSAERLKGVDSTLKIQPAKLEDSAVYLCASSSRGRLSGNTIYFGEGSWLTVV.

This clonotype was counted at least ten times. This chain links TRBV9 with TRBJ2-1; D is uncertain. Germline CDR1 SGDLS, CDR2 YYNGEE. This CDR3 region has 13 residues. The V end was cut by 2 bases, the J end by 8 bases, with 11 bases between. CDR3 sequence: CASSVGEVDEQFF. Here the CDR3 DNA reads TGTGCCAGCAGCGTGGGCGAGGTAGATGAGCAGTTCTTC.

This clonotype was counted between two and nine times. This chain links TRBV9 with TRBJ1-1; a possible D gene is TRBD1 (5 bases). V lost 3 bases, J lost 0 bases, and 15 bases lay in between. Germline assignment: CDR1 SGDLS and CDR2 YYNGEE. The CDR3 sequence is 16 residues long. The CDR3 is CASSGFSGRMNTEAFF. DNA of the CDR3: TGTGCCAGCAGCGGATTTTCGGGACGGATGAACACTGAAGCTTTCTTT.

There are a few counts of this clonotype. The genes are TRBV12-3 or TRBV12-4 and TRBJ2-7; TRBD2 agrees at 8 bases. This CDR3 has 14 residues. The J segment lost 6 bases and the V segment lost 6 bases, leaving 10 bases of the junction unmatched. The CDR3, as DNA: TGTGCCAGCAGAAAAAGCGGGAGTCTCCCCGAGCAGTACTTC. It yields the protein CASRKSGSLPEQYF.

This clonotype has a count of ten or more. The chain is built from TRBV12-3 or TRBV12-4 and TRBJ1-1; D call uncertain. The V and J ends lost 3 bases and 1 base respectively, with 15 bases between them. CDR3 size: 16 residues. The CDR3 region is CASSFYGQRGNTEAFF. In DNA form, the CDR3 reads TGTGCCAGCAGTTTTTACGGTCAAAGAGGGAACACTGAAGCTTTCTTT.

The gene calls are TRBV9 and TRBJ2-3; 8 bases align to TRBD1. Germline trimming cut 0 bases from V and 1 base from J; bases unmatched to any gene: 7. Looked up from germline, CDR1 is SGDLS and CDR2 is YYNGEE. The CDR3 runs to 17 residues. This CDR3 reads CASSVEVQGQGTDTQYF. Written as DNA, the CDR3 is TGTGCCAGCAGCGTAGAGGTCCAGGGACAGGGCACAGATACGCAGTATTTT. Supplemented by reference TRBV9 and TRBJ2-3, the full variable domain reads DSGVTQTPKHLITATGQRVTLRCSPRSGDLSVYWYQQSLDQGLQFLIQYYNGEERAKGNILERFSAQQFPDLHSELNLSSLELGDSALYFCASSVEVQGQGTDTQYFGPGTRLTVL.

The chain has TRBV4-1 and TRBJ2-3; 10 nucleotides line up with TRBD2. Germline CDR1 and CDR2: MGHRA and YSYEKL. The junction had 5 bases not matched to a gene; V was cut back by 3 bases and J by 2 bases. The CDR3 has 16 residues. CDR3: CASSHLGLAVTDTQYF. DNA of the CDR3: TGCGCCAGCAGCCACTTAGGACTAGCGGTCACAGATACGCAGTATTTT.

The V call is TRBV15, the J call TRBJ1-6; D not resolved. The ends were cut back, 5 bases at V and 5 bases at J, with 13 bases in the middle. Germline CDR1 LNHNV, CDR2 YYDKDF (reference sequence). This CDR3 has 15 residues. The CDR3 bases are TGTGCCACCAGCTCCCGGACCGGGAATAATTCACCCCTCCACTTT. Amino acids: CATSSRTGNNSPLHF.

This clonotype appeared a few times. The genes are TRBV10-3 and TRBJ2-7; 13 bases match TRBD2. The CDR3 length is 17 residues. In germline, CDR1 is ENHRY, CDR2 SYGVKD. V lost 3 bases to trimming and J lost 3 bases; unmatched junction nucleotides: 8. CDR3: CAISESTSGGAFYEQYF. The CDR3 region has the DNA TGTGCCATCAGTGAATCAACTAGCGGGGGGGCCTTCTACGAGCAGTACTTC.

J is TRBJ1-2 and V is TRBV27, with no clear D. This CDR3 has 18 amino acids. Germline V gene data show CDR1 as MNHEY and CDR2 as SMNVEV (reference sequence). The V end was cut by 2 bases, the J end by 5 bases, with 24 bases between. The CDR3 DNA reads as TGTGCCAGCAGTTTAAGTTGGGCGGATGAATCCCGGTTGTATGGCTACACCTTC. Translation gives CASSLSWADESRLYGYTF.

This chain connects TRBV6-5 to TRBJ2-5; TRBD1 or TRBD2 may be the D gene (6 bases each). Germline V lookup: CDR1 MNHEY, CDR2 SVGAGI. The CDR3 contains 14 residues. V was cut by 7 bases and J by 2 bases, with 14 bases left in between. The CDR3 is CASTSGAWQETQYF. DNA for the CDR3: TGTGCCAGCACTTCGGGGGCCTGGCAAGAGACCCAGTACTTC.

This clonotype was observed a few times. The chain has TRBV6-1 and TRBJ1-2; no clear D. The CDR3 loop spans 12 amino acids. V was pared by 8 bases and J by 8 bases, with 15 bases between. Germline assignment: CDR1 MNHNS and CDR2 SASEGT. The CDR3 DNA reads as TGTGCCAGCGGACTTACGCGATGGGGCTACACCTTC. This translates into CASGLTRWGYTF.

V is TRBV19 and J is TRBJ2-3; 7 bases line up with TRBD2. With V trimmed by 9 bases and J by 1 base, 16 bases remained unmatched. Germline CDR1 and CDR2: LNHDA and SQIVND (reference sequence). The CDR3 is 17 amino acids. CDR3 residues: CASRGGGSGVGTDTQYF. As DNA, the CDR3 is TGTGCCAGCCGCGGGGGAGGGTCCGGGGTTGGCACAGATACGCAGTATTTT.

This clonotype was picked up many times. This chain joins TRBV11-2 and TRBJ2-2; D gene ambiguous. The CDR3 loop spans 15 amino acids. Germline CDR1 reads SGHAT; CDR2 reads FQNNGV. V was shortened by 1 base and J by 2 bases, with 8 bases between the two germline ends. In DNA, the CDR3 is TGTGCCAGCAGCTTAGTCGGTTATAACACCGGGGAGCTGTTTTTT. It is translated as CASSLVGYNTGELFF.